This T cell receptor (beta chain) was captured in a study of CD8 T cells in Susac syndrome. Random hexamers were used to reverse transcribe an amount of 0.5 to 1 ug RNA. Amplification of TCR beta CDR3 used immunoSEQ multiplex PCR across 54 Vbeta and 13 Jbeta. TCRdb re-called the immunoSEQ multiplex PCR reads with MiXCR, one entry per CDR3 protein. The table has around 170,000 distinct CDR3 sequences, 92% seen once. Trimming took off 0 bases at V and 10 bases at J, with 14 bases between the two ends. The germline V gene encodes CDR1 SGDLS and CDR2 YYNGEE. This CDR3 is built from 14 residues. TEMRA cells were FACS-enriched, unlike CD8+ and CD4+ T cells, which were negatively isolated.

The receptor was isolated from a human donor in good health. Sequencing input: CD4+ T cells from PBMCs. The chain is built from TRBV9 and TRBJ2-1; D is unclear. The chain's CDR3 is CASSVVASPEEQFF. CDR3 DNA: TGTGCCAGCAGCGTAGTGGCCTCTCCGGAGGAGCAGTTCTTC.